This passage covers 24 T cell receptor beta chains from one sample sequenced in a study of blood T cells in healthy people across ages. Primers used in a second PCR of about 7 to 12 cycles were a sample-barcoded 5' primer and a J-beta primer mix. Using its own MiXCR run on the 5' RACE reads, TCRdb lists one record per CDR3 protein. The sample contains about 1.8 million distinct CDR3 sequences, 49% of which appear only once. The sequenced sample was blood. Source of these receptors: a woman in her thirties or forties in good health.

This CDR3 reads CAISNGTSGGYISPDTQYF. The CDR3 bases are TGTGCCATCAGTAACGGGACTAGCGGGGGGTATATTAGCCCAGATACGCAGTATTTT. The chain combines TRBV10-3 with TRBJ2-3; 15 bases match TRBD2. V was pared by 5 bases and J by 4 bases, with 13 bases of the junction left unmatched. Germline V gene lookup returns CDR1 ENHRY and CDR2 SYGVKD. This CDR3 contains 19 residues.

This clonotype was seen once. The rearrangement joins TRBV20-1 to TRBJ1-5, with a tentative D call TRBD1 (5 bases). Germline V gene lookup returns CDR1 DFQATT and CDR2 SNEGSKA (reference sequence). V shed 0 bases and J shed 7 bases, with 13 bases lying between them. CDR3 length: 14 residues. CDR3 DNA sequence: TGCAGTGCTAGAGAGCCTCGAGGGGACCAGCCCCAGCATTTT. As protein: CSAREPRGDQPQHF.

The gene calls are TRBV25-1 and TRBJ2-3; D gene unclear. CDR3 length: 12 residues. Trimming removed 6 bases at V and 5 bases at J, with 9 bases between. CDR1 is MGHDK, CDR2 SYGVNS, per germline. The CDR3 protein is CASSGTRDTQYF. Here the CDR3 DNA reads TGTGCCAGCAGCGGAACCCGAGATACGCAGTATTTT.

A single count supports this clonotype. The J gene is TRBJ1-1, the V gene TRBV20-1; a possible D gene is TRBD1 (5 bases). Germline assignment: CDR1 DFQATT and CDR2 SNEGSKA (reference sequence). V was shortened by 6 bases and J by 3 bases, with 17 bases between the two germline ends. The CDR3 contains 14 residues. The CDR3 sequence: CSAAGGGGHTEAFF. CDR3 nucleotide sequence: TGCAGTGCCGCTGGGGGGGGAGGGCACACTGAAGCTTTCTTT.

This clonotype was detected only a few times. The rearrangement uses TRBV7-2 and TRBJ2-6; D unresolved. Trimming removed 3 bases at V and 2 bases at J, with 17 bases between. CDR1 is SGHTA, CDR2 FQGNSA, per germline. CDR3 length: 18 residues. The CDR3 sequence is CASSFAGSSQTGANVLTF. The CDR3 region has the DNA TGTGCCAGCAGCTTCGCCGGGTCCAGCCAAACTGGGGCCAACGTCCTGACTTTC.

Remarks on this clonotype: Relative to the germline gene, one junction end is altered; a read error may explain this. V gene TRBV20-1 combines with J gene TRBJ2-7; 7 bases are a match to TRBD1. This CDR3 is built from 15 residues. Germline loops: CDR1 DFQATT, CDR2 SNEGSKA (reference sequence). The CDR3 coding sequence is TGTAGTGCTAGAGACCCGACAGGGAACCTCGACGAGCAGTACTTC. Amino acid sequence: CSARDPTGNLDEQYF.

The chain has TRBV12-3 or TRBV12-4 and TRBJ2-7; 7 bases align to TRBD1. With 2 bases clipped from V and 3 bases from J, the junction kept 7 bases outside the gene matches. The CDR3 sequence is 15 residues long. The CDR3 sequence: CASSLSRDRYYEQYF. Written as DNA, the CDR3 is TGTGCCAGCAGTTTAAGCCGGGACAGATACTACGAGCAGTACTTC.

CDR3 amino acids: CSARVGHEQYF. The DNA of the CDR3 is TGCAGTGCTAGAGTGGGCCACGAGCAGTACTTC. The chain joins TRBV20-1 to TRBJ2-7; D call uncertain. V was cut by 1 base and J by 5 bases, with 6 bases left in between. The CDR3 loop spans 11 amino acids. Germline CDR1 DFQATT, CDR2 SNEGSKA (reference sequence).

This clonotype occurred a few times. This chain joins TRBV12-3 or TRBV12-4 and TRBJ2-1; 11 positions agree with TRBD2. V dropped 6 bases and J dropped 5; count of bases not matched to a gene: 6. The CDR3 runs to 15 residues. CDR3 sequence reads: CASSRGLAENNEQFF. The CDR3 DNA sequence: TGTGCCAGCAGCAGGGGACTAGCGGAGAACAATGAGCAGTTCTTC.

CDR3 coding DNA: TGTGCCAGCAGCCCTTCCGTGGCTAGCGGGGATCCCGGGGAGCTGTTTTTT. It codes for CASSPSVASGDPGELFF. The V call is TRBV11-2, the J call TRBJ2-2; TRBD2 matches at 9 bases. The CDR3 consists of 17 residues. Trimming cost V 5 bases and J 6 bases; bases outside gene matches: 13. Germline CDR1 SGHAT, CDR2 FQNNGV.

This clonotype was found a few times. CDR3 nucleotides: TGTGCCAGCAGTTACGGGACCCTGGGGGGCTACACCTTC. Translating it yields CASSYGTLGGYTF. The chain joins TRBV6-5 to TRBJ1-2; a possible D gene is TRBD1 (5 bases). Looked up from germline, CDR1 is MNHEY and CDR2 is SVGAGI. This CDR3 has 13 amino acids. The ends were cut back, 2 bases at V and 8 bases at J, with 12 bases in the middle.

This sequence joins TRBV6-5 and TRBJ2-1; either TRBD1 or TRBD2 may fit D (5 bases each). Trimming left V 2 bases short and J 8 bases short, with 16 bases between. The CDR3 sequence is 15 residues long. Germline V gene sequence: CDR1 MNHEY, CDR2 SVGAGI. CDR3 in DNA: TGTGCCAGCAGTTACACCCCCTCGGGGCCACATGAGCAGTTCTTC. Amino acids: CASSYTPSGPHEQFF.

The gene calls are TRBV11-2 and TRBJ1-2; 8 bases map to TRBD1. Germline V gene sequence: CDR1 SGHAT, CDR2 FQNNGV. This CDR3 comprises 13 residues. The V and J ends lost 6 bases and 7 bases, in that order; junction bases with no gene match: 7. This CDR3 is CASSYSGGVGYTF. The CDR3 region has the DNA TGTGCCAGCAGTTATTCAGGGGGCGTTGGCTACACCTTC. The full variable domain, completed using reference TRBV11-2 and TRBJ1-2, is EAGVAQSPRYKIIEKRQSVAFWCNPISGHATLYWYQQILGQGPKLLIQFQNNGVVDDSQLPKDRFSAERLKGVDSTLKIQPAKLEDSAVYLCASSYSGGVGYTFGSGTRLTVV.

This clonotype has more than one count but fewer than ten. The J gene is TRBJ2-7, the V gene TRBV25-1; D is undetermined. V lost 5 bases and J 5 bases, leaving 16 bases between the germline ends. Germline V gene lookup returns CDR1 MGHDK and CDR2 SYGVNS. There are 14 residues in the CDR3. As DNA, the CDR3 is TGTGCCAGCAGTCCCCTGGGGTCAGGCCACGAGCAGTACTTC. Translation: CASSPLGSGHEQYF.

The chain is built from TRBV9 and TRBJ2-3; 10 bases match TRBD1. The CDR3 is made up of 17 amino acids. The junction had 7 bases not matched to a gene; V was cut back by 2 bases and J by 1 base. The germline gives CDR1 SGDLS, CDR2 YYNGEE. CDR3 sequence (DNA): TGTGCCAGCAGCGTTTACTCCGGGACAGGGGGCACAGATACGCAGTATTTT. Translated: CASSVYSGTGGTDTQYF.

The rearrangement links TRBV7-9 to TRBJ2-7, with TRBD2 matching over 8 bases. In germline, CDR1 is SEHNR, CDR2 FQNEAQ (reference sequence). This CDR3 contains 16 residues. Trimming removed 5 bases from V and 0 bases from J; junction bases left unmatched: 9. The CDR3 reads CASSNHRAGASYEQYF. Here the CDR3 DNA reads TGTGCCAGCAGCAACCACCGAGCGGGAGCCTCCTACGAGCAGTACTTC.

CDR3 nucleotide sequence: TGTGCCAGCAGCTCCGGCCCGTCTTCCAGGACCTACGAGCAGTACTTC. Translation: CASSSGPSSRTYEQYF. The J gene is TRBJ2-7, the V gene TRBV5-5, with D unresolved. Germline lookup yields CDR1 SGHKS and CDR2 YYEKEE (reference sequence). V was cut by 3 bases and J by 2 bases, with 18 bases left in between. The CDR3 consists of 16 residues. Variable domain in full (rest from reference TRBV5-5 and TRBJ2-7): DAGVTQSPTHLIKTRGQQVTLRCSPISGHKSVSWYQQVLGQGPQFIFQYYEKEERGRGNFPDRFSARQFPNYSSELNVNALLLGDSALYLCASSSGPSSRTYEQYFGPGTRLTVT.

This clonotype was counted between two and nine times. This chain uses TRBV7-9 with TRBJ2-3; 7 bases align to TRBD1. The germline CDR1 and CDR2 sequences are SEHNR and FQNEAQ (reference sequence). The length of the CDR3 is 11 residues. The V gene end was trimmed by 5 bases and the J gene end by 14 bases; junction bases not matched to a gene: 7. CDR3 in DNA: TGTGCCAGCAGCCAAGGACAGGAATCGTATTTT. Translation gives CASSQGQESYF.

V is TRBV4-3 and J is TRBJ2-5, with D maybe TRBD1 (6 bases). Trimming stripped 1 base from V and 7 bases from J, with 16 bases between. Germline V gives CDR1 LGHNA, CDR2 YSLEER. The CDR3 has 15 amino acids. The CDR3 coding sequence is TGCGCCAGCAGCCAAGTACAGGGAACCCGGGGGACCCAGTACTTC. It codes for CASSQVQGTRGTQYF.

The genes are TRBV24-1 and TRBJ2-1; TRBD2 might be the D (7 bases). The CDR3 covers 16 residues. Trimming took 4 bases from V and 6 from J, leaving 18 bases between them. Germline-derived CDR1 and CDR2 are KGHDR and SFDVKD. The CDR3 region has the DNA TGTGCCACCAGTGAGAGGGGGGGCCCTAGATCCAATGAGCAGTTCTTC. It translates to CATSERGGPRSNEQFF.

The rearrangement links TRBV12-3 or TRBV12-4 to TRBJ2-3; maybe TRBD2 (6 bases). V was pared by 7 bases and J by 2 bases, with 22 bases between. The CDR3 contains 17 residues. The CDR3 DNA is TGTGCCAGCACCCAGCCCGAGCGGAGGGAGGTCACAGATACGCAGTATTTT. It codes for CASTQPERREVTDTQYF.

The chain is built from TRBV5-1 and TRBJ2-3; perhaps TRBD2 as D (5 bases). Trimming cost V 0 bases and J 1 base, with 15 bases left between them. The CDR3 sequence is 17 residues long. Germline assignment: CDR1 SGHRS and CDR2 YFSETQ. Here the CDR3 reads CASSLGDGVLGTDTQYF. The CDR3 DNA sequence: TGCGCCAGCAGCTTGGGAGACGGGGTGTTAGGCACAGATACGCAGTATTTT.

The chain couples TRBV6-5 to TRBJ2-7, with 11 bases fitting TRBD2. The J call is uncertain, as TRBJ2-5 better fits the DNA end. The CDR3 has 16 residues. Germline values: CDR1 MNHEY, CDR2 SVGAGI. For the CDR3, the DNA is TGTGCCAGCAGTAGAATTAGCGGGGGGGCGGTCGAGACCCAGTACTTC. Protein product: CASSRISGGAVETQYF.

The rearrangement links TRBV7-3 to TRBJ2-1, with 7 bases matching TRBD2. Germline trimming cut 6 bases from V and 7 bases from J; bases unmatched to any gene: 12. CDR1 SGHTA and CDR2 FQGTGA come from the germline V gene. The CDR3 totals 15 residues. CDR3 loop: CASRAYAGGTNEQFF. The CDR3 DNA reads TGTGCCAGCAGAGCTTATGCCGGGGGGACGAATGAGCAGTTCTTC.